The following is a TCR beta chain sequence with its context. This entry comes from a study of shared clonotypes between healthy human individuals. It was at deep level that the assay was run. Every immunoSEQ plate was one replicate of a subset's evenly spread DNA. TCRdb's table, derived via immunoSEQ multiplex PCR, lists solely in-frame clones and lacks some. The data contain about 2.1 million clones, about 93% of them singletons. In the naive CD8 group, cells lacked CD45RO and were positively selected for CCR7, so terminally differentiated effector memory CD45RA+ cells were left out. Germline values: CDR1 LNHDA, CDR2 SQIVND (reference sequence). With 5 bases clipped from V and 3 bases from J, the junction kept 9 bases outside the gene matches. The CDR3 runs to 15 residues.

The TCR originated in a man between 18 and 35 years old in good health. Some clones in this sample may be carry-over from other donors' samples. The chain has TRBV19 and TRBJ1-1; 7 bases agree with TRBD1. Sequences were obtained from naive CD8+ T cells from PBMCs. The CDR3: CASSAQTGIDTEAFF. Written as DNA, the CDR3 is TGTGCCAGTAGTGCCCAGACAGGGATCGACACTGAAGCTTTCTTT.